This T cell receptor beta chain appears in the sequencing data of a study of CD8 T cells in Susac syndrome. From blood CD8+ and CD4+ T cells, TCR beta sequences were generated. Controls were drawn from healthy donors and were matched for age and sex. Negative isolation yielded CD8+ and CD4+ T cells; FACS enriched TEMRA cells. CDR1 and CDR2 (germline): SQVTM, ANQGSEA. CDR3 length: 12 amino acids. V was clipped by 4 bases and J by 5 bases; unmatched bases: 3. Reverse transcription used about 0.45 to 1 ug RNA and random hexamers. Amplification of TCR beta CDR3 across 54 Vbeta and 13 Jbeta was performed with immunoSEQ multiplex PCR. TCRdb re-analysed the immunoSEQ multiplex PCR reads in MiXCR, keeping a single row per CDR3 protein. The sample includes 150,000 to 200,000 distinct CDR3 sequences, roughly 94% seen only once; the top ten take less than 0.12%.

The origin of this receptor is a human donor in good health. The sequencing sample was made of CD4+ T cells from PBMCs. V gene TRBV29-1 combines with J gene TRBJ1-2; 8 bases fit TRBD1. Here the CDR3 reads CSVAGQAYGYTF. The CDR3, as DNA: TGCAGCGTTGCGGGACAGGCTTATGGCTACACCTTC.